These T cell receptor beta chains were read from a single sample in a study of blood T cell repertoires in COVID-19. TCRdb keeps only in-frame clones here, not all; method: immunoSEQ multiplex PCR. The repertoire holds 140,000 to 150,000 clones, with roughly 89% as singletons. What was sequenced was PBMCs or T cells enriched from blood (not recorded which). These receptors were collected from a man aged 45-65 years who had recovered from COVID-19. Each CDR3 is given with its conserved first and last residue. The order of the fields is V gene, CDR3 length, clone size, J gene, D gene, CDR3 protein, CDR3 DNA. The D gene is left open where the match is weak. Only part of the rows carry a size: once, few, many, or a class if the clone is expanded.

TRBV14	15	NA	TRBJ1-2	TRBD1	CASSQRQGTVDGYTF	TGTGCCAGCAGCCAGAGACAGGGGACGGTGGATGGCTACACCTTC
TRBV6-4	13	once	TRBJ2-1	NA	CASSDTGNNEQFF	TGTGCCAGCAGTGACACGGGAAACAATGAGCAGTTCTTC
TRBV28	12	NA	TRBJ1-5	NA	CASSVRLQPQHF	TGTGCCAGCAGTGTCAGGCTTCAGCCCCAGCATTTT
TRBV6-5	14	NA	TRBJ1-1	TRBD1	CASSWTGANTEAFF	TGTGCCAGCAGTTGGACAGGGGCCAACACTGAAGCTTTCTTT
TRBV28	15	NA	TRBJ2-7	NA	CASSLPIQGNSEQYF	TGTGCCAGCAGTTTACCTATACAGGGAAACAGCGAGCAGTACTTC
TRBV3-1/TRBV3-2	16	NA	TRBJ2-7	TRBD1	CASSQDGQGGHYEQYF	TGTGCCAGCAGCCAAGATGGACAGGGAGGTCACTACGAGCAGTACTTC
TRBV18	15	NA	TRBJ2-3	TRBD2	CASSPPVSGADTQYF	TGTGCCAGCTCACCACCGGTCAGCGGGGCAGATACGCAGTATTTT
TRBV28	12	NA	TRBJ1-1	TRBD1	CASRKDRSEAFF	TGTGCCAGCAGGAAGGACAGGAGTGAAGCTTTCTTT
TRBV28	19	once	TRBJ1-1	TRBD1	CASSPHGTGRGVMNTEAFF	TGTGCCAGCAGTCCCCACGGGACAGGGAGAGGGGTAATGAACACTGAAGCTTTCTTT
TRBV12-2	17	NA	TRBJ1-1	NA	CASRFKGGQTMNTEAFF	TGTGCAAGTCGCTTCAAGGGGGGACAGACAATGAACACTGAAGCTTTCTTT
TRBV7-3	17	NA	TRBJ1-3	NA	CASSLTPDRSSGNTIYF	TGTGCCAGCAGCTTAACACCCGACCGGAGCTCTGGAAACACCATATATTTT
TRBV27	14	NA	TRBJ2-2	NA	CASSPYGAPGELFF	TGTGCCAGCAGTCCATATGGGGCGCCCGGGGAGCTGTTTTTT
TRBV14	12	NA	TRBJ2-7	NA	CASSSQGYEQYF	TGTGCCAGCAGCTCACAGGGCTACGAGCAGTACTTC
TRBV27	15	NA	TRBJ2-1	NA	CASSRGTHSYNEQFF	TGTGCCAGCAGTCGGGGGACTCACTCTTACAATGAGCAGTTCTTC
TRBV7-8	15	NA	TRBJ2-3	NA	CASSLVGAYTDTQYF	TGTGCCAGCAGCTTAGTGGGGGCCTACACAGATACGCAGTATTTT
TRBV28	14	NA	TRBJ2-5	TRBD1	CASNNPTGGGTQYF	TGTGCCAGCAACAATCCGACAGGGGGCGGGACCCAGTACTTC
TRBV6-4	13	NA	TRBJ1-1	NA	CASRQTVNTEAFF	TGTGCCAGCAGACAAACCGTGAACACTGAAGCTTTCTTT
TRBV5-1	15	NA	TRBJ2-3	TRBD1	CASSFQGASADTQYF	TGCGCCAGCAGCTTTCAGGGGGCGTCTGCAGATACGCAGTATTTT
TRBV9	17	NA	TRBJ2-6	NA	CASSAGHHSSGANVLTF	TGTGCCAGCAGCGCGGGACACCACAGCTCTGGGGCCAACGTCCTGACTTTC
TRBV18	16	NA	TRBJ1-2	NA	CASSPYTDFLDYGYTF	TGTGCCAGCTCACCATATACCGACTTCCTGGACTATGGCTACACCTTC
TRBV20-1	13	NA	TRBJ1-6	NA	CSASHNTNSPLHF	TGCAGTGCTAGTCACAACACTAATTCACCCCTCCACTTT
TRBV27	17	NA	TRBJ1-5	NA	CASSLRKQGQVNQPQHF	TGTGCCAGCAGTTTAAGGAAACAGGGACAAGTCAATCAGCCCCAGCATTTT
TRBV7-2	16	NA	TRBJ2-4	NA	CASSFRTRKAKNIQYF	TGTGCCAGCAGCTTCCGGACAAGGAAAGCCAAAAACATTCAGTACTTC
TRBV7-2	17	NA	TRBJ1-3	NA	CASSLREGPSSGNTIYF	TGTGCCAGCAGCTTAAGGGAGGGTCCGAGCTCTGGAAACACCATATATTTT
TRBV6-1	16	NA	TRBJ1-2	NA	CASSEVEPARVGGYTF	TGTGCCAGCAGTGAAGTGGAGCCAGCACGGGTCGGAGGCTACACCTTC
TRBV24-1	16	NA	TRBJ2-1	TRBD1	CATSDVKWDRENEQFF	TGTGCCACCAGTGATGTTAAGTGGGACAGGGAAAATGAGCAGTTCTTC
TRBV5-1	16	NA	TRBJ1-2	NA	CASSRTTELRGSGYTF	TGCGCCAGCAGCCGGACGACCGAACTCCGAGGGAGTGGCTACACCTTC
TRBV5-1	15	NA	TRBJ2-7	TRBD1	CASSTRTGDANEQYF	TGCGCCAGCAGCACCAGGACAGGGGATGCCAACGAGCAGTACTTC
TRBV28	14	NA	TRBJ2-5	NA	CASTLSGAEETQYF	TGTGCCAGCACCCTTAGCGGAGCCGAAGAGACCCAGTACTTC
TRBV2	17	NA	TRBJ2-1	NA	CASSDYWTRTTYNEQFF	TGTGCCAGCAGTGACTACTGGACTCGAACTACCTACAATGAGCAGTTCTTC